This entry lists 21 T cell receptor beta chains sequenced from one sample in a study of T cell responses to AZD1222 COVID-19 vaccine. This table comes from immunoSEQ multiplex PCR, and its TCRdb copy is limited to in-frame clones, with some not included. The repertoire holds nearly 110,000 clones, about 89% seen once, with about 7% in the top ten. The sequenced sample was peripheral blood, obtained on day 0 of AZD1222 vaccination. The receptors were sampled from an adult in good health.

V gene TRBV5-6 combines with J gene TRBJ1-2; D call uncertain. CDR1 is SGHDT and CDR2 is YYEEEE in the germline V gene. This CDR3 spans 12 amino acids. The ends were cut back, 0 bases at V and 6 bases at J, with 6 bases in the middle. The chain's CDR3 is CASSLDGNGYTF. The CDR3 nucleotides read TGTGCCAGCAGCTTGGATGGGAATGGCTACACCTTC.

This chain joins TRBV7-9 and TRBJ1-1; TRBD1 aligns across 8 bases. This CDR3 spans 16 amino acids. CDR1 and CDR2 (germline): SEHNR, FQNEAQ (reference sequence). Unmatched junction bases numbered 8, after V lost 3 bases and J lost 2 bases. The CDR3 sequence: CASSFSDGQGNTEAFF. The CDR3 nucleotides read TGTGCCAGCAGCTTCTCAGACGGACAGGGAAACACTGAAGCTTTCTTT.

The V gene is TRBV28, the J gene TRBJ1-1; D is ambiguous. The CDR3 is made up of 15 amino acids. V was clipped by 3 bases and J by 4 bases, with 15 bases between them. Germline CDR1 and CDR2: MDHEN and SYDVKM. In DNA form, the CDR3 reads TGTGCCAGCAGTTTTAGAGGCCCTGGAGGCACTGAAGCTTTCTTT. This gives the protein CASSFRGPGGTEAFF.

V usage is TRBV2 and J usage is TRBJ2-7, with 7 bases identical to TRBD1. J was trimmed by 2 bases and V by 5 bases; bases with no gene match: 9. The CDR3 runs 15 residues. The germline V gene encodes CDR1 SNHLY and CDR2 FYNNEI. The CDR3 spells CASSPGGTNAYEQYF. CDR3 DNA: TGTGCCAGCAGTCCAGGGGGTACTAATGCCTACGAGCAGTACTTC. Full variable domain (missing parts from reference TRBV2 and TRBJ2-7): EPEVTQTPSHQVTQMGQEVILRCVPISNHLYFYWYRQILGQKVEFLVSFYNNEISEKSEIFDDQFSVERPDGSNFTLKIRSTKLEDSAMYFCASSPGGTNAYEQYFGPGTRLTVT.

The chain recombines TRBV19 with TRBJ1-3; D might be TRBD1 (6 bases). Trimming removed 8 bases at V and 0 bases at J, with 20 bases between. Germline V gene lookup returns CDR1 LNHDA and CDR2 SQIVND (reference sequence). The CDR3 runs 17 residues. The chain's CDR3 is CASRFGQGTSSGNTIYF. In DNA, the CDR3 is TGTGCCAGTCGCTTCGGGCAGGGGACGAGCTCTGGAAACACCATATATTTT.

The chain combines TRBV19 with TRBJ2-1; TRBD2 matches 14 bases. The CDR3 totals 17 residues. Per germline, CDR1 LNHDA and CDR2 SQIVND (reference sequence). V shed 10 bases and J 6 bases; nucleotides not matched to a gene: 14. The CDR3 nucleotides are TGTGCCACCGTGGGGACCCCGGGACTAGCGGGAGTCAATGAGCAGTTCTTC. Amino acids: CATVGTPGLAGVNEQFF. Full variable domain (rest looked up from reference TRBV19 and TRBJ2-1): DGGITQSPKYLFRKEGQNVTLSCEQNLNHDAMYWYRQDPGQGLRLIYYSQIVNDFQKGDIAEGYSVSREKKESFPLTVTSAQKNPTAFYLCATVGTPGLAGVNEQFFGPGTRLTVL.

The chain is built from TRBV19 and TRBJ2-7; D call uncertain. The germline V gene encodes CDR1 LNHDA and CDR2 SQIVND (reference sequence). The CDR3 covers 16 residues. Trimming took off 3 bases at V and 0 bases at J, with 15 bases between the two ends. The CDR3 region is CASSIRAAEPSYEQYF. CDR3 nucleotide sequence: TGTGCCAGTAGTATTCGGGCCGCTGAGCCCTCCTACGAGCAGTACTTC.

The gene calls are TRBV19 and TRBJ1-2; D not resolved. Trimming removed 5 bases from V and 7 bases from J, with 14 bases in between. The CDR3 length is 13 residues. CDR1 and CDR2 from the germline V gene are LNHDA and SQIVND (reference sequence). CDR3 loop: CASSSRRGSGYTF. CDR3 DNA: TGTGCCAGTAGTTCCCGACGAGGGAGTGGCTACACCTTC.

The gene calls are TRBV19 and TRBJ1-2; 11 bases fit TRBD1. The V segment lost 6 bases and the J segment 5 bases; nucleotides outside the gene matches: 8. The length of the CDR3 is 15 residues. The germline CDR1 and CDR2 sequences are LNHDA and SQIVND (reference sequence). CDR3 DNA sequence: TGTGCCAGTAGGGCCGGACAGGGGGCATGGTATGGCTACACCTTC. Its translation is CASRAGQGAWYGYTF. The full variable domain, in which reference TRBV19 and TRBJ1-2 provide the parts outside the CDR3, is DGGITQSPKYLFRKEGQNVTLSCEQNLNHDAMYWYRQDPGQGLRLIYYSQIVNDFQKGDIAEGYSVSREKKESFPLTVTSAQKNPTAFYLCASRAGQGAWYGYTFGSGTRLTVV.

The rearrangement joins TRBV6-5 to TRBJ2-7, with D uncertain. V gave up 0 bases and J gave up 2 bases, with 8 bases separating them. This CDR3 contains 14 residues. From germline, CDR1 is MNHEY and CDR2 SVGAGI. The CDR3 bases are TGTGCCAGCAGTTACTCGATCGGCACCTACGAGCAGTACTTC. It yields the protein CASSYSIGTYEQYF.

The J gene is TRBJ2-4, the V gene TRBV7-2; tentatively, D is TRBD1 (7 bases). The germline V gene has CDR1 SGHTA and CDR2 FQGNSA. The CDR3 is 12 amino acids. V was pared by 5 bases and J by 9 bases, with 11 bases between. DNA for the CDR3: TGTGCCAGCAGCCAGGGGGGAGGCATTCAGTACTTC. It translates to CASSQGGGIQYF.

This chain joins TRBV6-5 and TRBJ2-7, with 10 bases that match TRBD2. V shed 8 bases, J shed 13 bases, and the junction held 11 bases outside the gene matches. This CDR3 spans 12 amino acids. Germline V gene lookup returns CDR1 MNHEY and CDR2 SVGAGI. The CDR3 loop is CASGKAGGPEYF. The CDR3 DNA is TGTGCCAGCGGAAAAGCGGGAGGGCCTGAATACTTC.

The CDR3 coding sequence is TGTGCCAGCAGTGAAAGGGCATACAGCACAGATACGCAGTATTTT. Translation gives CASSERAYSTDTQYF. V and J are TRBV2 and TRBJ2-3; no clear D gene. Germline-derived CDR1 and CDR2 are SNHLY and FYNNEI. Trimming stripped 2 bases from V and 0 bases from J, with 9 bases between. The CDR3 extends over 15 amino acids. Together with reference TRBV2 and TRBJ2-3, the CDR3 gives the full variable domain: EPEVTQTPSHQVTQMGQEVILRCVPISNHLYFYWYRQILGQKVEFLVSFYNNEISEKSEIFDDQFSVERPDGSNFTLKIRSTKLEDSAMYFCASSERAYSTDTQYFGPGTRLTVL.

In DNA form, the CDR3 reads TGTGCCAGCAGTGAGAGGGGGGACGGTTACGATGAGCAGTTCTTC. It yields the protein CASSERGDGYDEQFF. This chain joins TRBV6-1 and TRBJ2-1; D is possibly TRBD1 or TRBD2 (6 bases each). The germline V and J ends were trimmed by 3 bases and 8 bases, with 17 bases remaining between them. The CDR3 has 15 amino acids. CDR1 MNHNS and CDR2 SASEGT come from the germline V gene.

The rearrangement links TRBV6-2 or TRBV6-3 to TRBJ2-7; 8 bases align to TRBD2. Germline CDR1 reads MNHEY; CDR2 reads SVGEGT. V shed 4 bases and J 3 bases; nucleotides not matched to a gene: 17. The CDR3 runs to 18 residues. This CDR3 is CASSSIPTPRGRFYEQYF. The CDR3 nucleotides read TGTGCCAGCAGTTCCATACCTACTCCTCGCGGGAGGTTCTACGAGCAGTACTTC.

The chain carries TRBV7-2 and TRBJ2-3; 11 positions match TRBD2. CDR1 and CDR2 (germline): SGHTA, FQGNSA. With 4 bases clipped from V and 2 bases from J, the junction kept 2 bases outside the gene matches. The CDR3 extends over 15 amino acids. The CDR3: CASSSGLAVTDTQYF. Here the CDR3 DNA reads TGTGCCAGCAGCTCGGGACTAGCGGTCACAGATACGCAGTATTTT.

V is TRBV7-2 and J is TRBJ2-3; 8 positions match TRBD2. Germline CDR1 reads SGHTA; CDR2 reads FQGNSA. The CDR3 loop spans 14 amino acids. V dropped 4 bases and J dropped 9; count of bases not matched to a gene: 9. CDR3 protein: CASSSGTSTGTQYF. CDR3 in DNA: TGTGCCAGCAGCTCCGGGACTAGTACGGGAACGCAGTATTTT. Using reference TRBV7-2 and TRBJ2-3 for the parts outside the CDR3, the full variable domain is GAGVSQSPSNKVTEKGKDVELRCDPISGHTALYWYRQSLGQGLEFLIYFQGNSAPDKSGLPSDRFSAERTGGSVSTLTIQRTQQEDSAVYLCASSSGTSTGTQYFGPGTRLTVL.

The V gene is TRBV6-1, the J gene TRBJ2-7; TRBD2 agrees at 12 bases. This CDR3 has 20 amino acids. Germline values: CDR1 MNHNS, CDR2 SASEGT. V was pared by 2 bases and J by 0 bases, with 14 bases of the junction left unmatched. CDR3 sequence: CASSESPRTSGTLNSYEQYF. CDR3 nucleotides: TGTGCCAGCAGTGAAAGCCCGCGGACTAGCGGGACCCTGAACTCCTACGAGCAGTACTTC.

The chain links TRBV12-3 or TRBV12-4 to TRBJ1-2, with D unclear. The CDR3 length is 12 residues. V lost 2 bases and J 4 bases, leaving 5 bases between the germline ends. This CDR3 reads CASSLTTYGYTF. DNA of the CDR3: TGTGCCAGCAGTTTAACCACCTATGGCTACACCTTC.

The gene calls are TRBV5-1 and TRBJ2-2, with TRBD2 identical over 11 bases. CDR3 length: 17 residues. Germline CDR1 reads SGHRS; CDR2 reads YFSETQ. After removal of 3 bases from V and 1 base from J, the junction contained 5 bases not matched to a gene. Written as DNA, the CDR3 is TGCGCCAGCAGCTCGACCGGGACTAGCGGGAACACCGGGGAGCTGTTTTTT. Its protein product is CASSSTGTSGNTGELFF.

The rearrangement uses TRBV5-8 and TRBJ1-2; no firm D call. V was cut by 0 bases and J by 4 bases, with 10 bases left in between. The CDR3 sequence is 14 residues long. Per the germline V gene, CDR1 is SGHTS and CDR2 is YDEGEE. CDR3 amino acids: CASSLGPSGYGYTF. The DNA of the CDR3 is TGTGCCAGCAGCTTGGGCCCCTCGGGCTATGGCTACACCTTC.